This is a list of T cell receptor beta chains from one sample in a study of early T cells in non-severe SARS-CoV-2 infection. One entry per CDR3 protein, called by TCRdb with MiXCR from the 5' RACE reads. The sample carries tens of thousands of distinct CDR3 sequences, 7.5% to 9.5% recorded once. The sequencing here drew on whole blood, taken at baseline. The origin of the receptors is an adult who was a healthcare worker with PCR-confirmed SARS-CoV-2 infection or an uninfected control (not recorded which). CDR3s include the opening cysteine and the closing phenylalanine or tryptophan. D genes are given only for firm matches. Size is stated for part of the rows, as once, few or many counts, or as a class when the clone is expanded.

TGTGCCAGCATGTCCCAGCGGGTCCCCTCCGGGGAGCTGTTTTTT,CASMSQRVPSGELFF,TRBJ2-2,15,-,-,TRBV2
TGTGCCAGCAGACAAGGGGAGGCGGCGGAAAAACTGTTTTTT,CASRQGEAAEKLFF,TRBJ1-4,14,-,-,TRBV6-2/TRBV6-3
TGTGCCAGCAGCTTAGTCGAGTCCTACGAGCAGTACTTC,CASSLVESYEQYF,TRBJ2-7,13,-,many,TRBV7-9
TGTGCCAGCAGCCCCGCCTGGCAAGAGACCCAGTACTTC,CASSPAWQETQYF,TRBJ2-5,13,-,many,TRBV7-2
TGTGCCAGCAGTCCGATCGGGGGGCCGGGCTATGGCTACACCTTC,CASSPIGGPGYGYTF,TRBJ1-2,15,-,few,TRBV27
TGTGCCAGCAGTTACTTCGGCAGCCAAGAGACCCAGTACTTC,CASSYFGSQETQYF,TRBJ2-5,14,-,-,TRBV6-5
TGTGCCAGCAGCCAACGGGACAGCTCCTACGAGCAGTACTTC,CASSQRDSSYEQYF,TRBJ2-7,14,TRBD1,few,TRBV7-6
TGTGCCAGCAGCTTGACAGTTTACAATGAACAGTTCTTC,CASSLTVYNEQFF,TRBJ2-1,13,-,-,TRBV7-9
TGTGCCAGCAGCCAACAGGGGATTTCCTACGAGCAGTACTTC,CASSQQGISYEQYF,TRBJ2-7,14,TRBD1,-,TRBV7-3
TGTGCCAGTAGTCCGGGACTAGCGGAATACAATGAGCAGTTCTTC,CASSPGLAEYNEQFF,TRBJ2-1,15,TRBD2,many,TRBV19
TGTGCCAGCAGCATTGGGGACACCTATTTAGCTAACTATGGCTACACCTTC,CASSIGDTYLANYGYTF,TRBJ1-2,17,-,-,TRBV7-2
TGTGCCAGCAGCCAGGGGGCCCATAGCACTGAAGCTTTCTTT,CASSQGAHSTEAFF,TRBJ1-1,14,TRBD1,many,TRBV7-9
TGTGCCAGCAGCTTAGATCGGACTAGCGGGGAACAAGAGACCCAGTACTTC,CASSLDRTSGEQETQYF,TRBJ2-5,17,TRBD2,-,TRBV7-9
TGTGCCAGCAGTTTCGGGACTAGCGGGACCGTGAACACCGGGGAGCTGTTTTTT,CASSFGTSGTVNTGELFF,TRBJ2-2,18,TRBD2,few,TRBV12-3/TRBV12-4
TGTGCCAGCAGTTCGGGACAGGGGGCAAGGGGAGAAGCTTTCTTT,CASSSGQGARGEAFF,TRBJ1-1,15,TRBD1,-,TRBV12-3/TRBV12-4
TGTGCCAGCCTCACTAGCCAAGCCTACGAGCAGTACTTC,CASLTSQAYEQYF,TRBJ2-7,13,-,many,TRBV28
TGCAGCGTTTTGACAGATACGCAGTATTTT,CSVLTDTQYF,TRBJ2-3,10,-,many,TRBV29-1
TGTGCCAGTGGTCAGGGGGCGATGGAGACCCAGTACTTC,CASGQGAMETQYF,TRBJ2-5,13,TRBD1,-,TRBV19